This is a list of T cell receptor beta chains from one sample in a study of blood T cell dynamics during melanoma immunotherapy. Method: immunoSEQ multiplex PCR; TCRdb's copy keeps in-frame clones and lacks some. The sample contains approximately 3,500 clones, 95% to 97% of which appear only once. The specimen comprised effector memory CD8+ T cells from blood, sampled from a patient treated with checkpoint blockade. The source is a human donor with melanoma. Each CDR3 is given with its conserved first and last residue. Each record gives: J gene, V gene, D gene, clone size, CDR3 protein, CDR3 DNA. The D gene is left open where the match is weak. The listing skips clone size in some rows; elsewhere it reads once, few, many or a size class.

j_call: TRBJ2-2
v_call: TRBV9
d_call: TRBD1
clone_size: -
cdr3_aa: CASSPGDSANTGELFF
cdr3_nt: TGTGCCAGCAGCCCCGGGGACAGCGCGAACACCGGGGAGCTGTTTTTT

j_call: TRBJ1-1
v_call: TRBV19
d_call: -
clone_size: -
cdr3_aa: CASSIVGGWDTEAFF
cdr3_nt: TGTGCCAGTAGTATAGTCGGGGGTTGGGACACTGAAGCTTTCTTT

j_call: TRBJ2-7
v_call: TRBV28
d_call: -
clone_size: -
cdr3_aa: CASSLRAPYEQYF
cdr3_nt: TGTGCCAGCAGTTTAAGGGCACCCTACGAGCAGTACTTC

j_call: TRBJ2-3
v_call: TRBV13
d_call: -
clone_size: -
cdr3_aa: CASSPRKDTQYF
cdr3_nt: TGTGCCAGCAGCCCCCGGAAGGATACGCAGTATTTT

j_call: TRBJ2-2
v_call: TRBV7-6
d_call: TRBD2
clone_size: -
cdr3_aa: CASSLISGDDGTGELFF
cdr3_nt: TGTGCCAGCAGCTTAATTAGCGGGGACGATGGCACCGGGGAGCTGTTTTTT

j_call: TRBJ2-5
v_call: TRBV27
d_call: TRBD2
clone_size: -
cdr3_aa: CASSLRLAGRETQYF
cdr3_nt: TGTGCCAGCAGTTTAAGGCTAGCGGGAAGAGAGACCCAGTACTTC

j_call: TRBJ1-6
v_call: TRBV30
d_call: -
clone_size: -
cdr3_aa: CASQDGYNSPLHF
cdr3_nt: TGTGCCTCACAGGACGGTTATAATTCACCCCTCCACTTT

j_call: TRBJ2-2
v_call: TRBV12-5
d_call: -
clone_size: -
cdr3_aa: CASGLGIWDGSSYTGELFF
cdr3_nt: TGTGCTAGTGGTTTGGGGATTTGGGACGGCTCGAGTTACACCGGGGAGCTGTTTTTT

j_call: TRBJ2-5
v_call: TRBV7-2
d_call: -
clone_size: -
cdr3_aa: CASSLDLAEGTQYF
cdr3_nt: TGTGCCAGCAGCTTAGATCTAGCTGAAGGGACCCAGTACTTC

j_call: TRBJ2-7
v_call: TRBV7-2
d_call: TRBD1
clone_size: -
cdr3_aa: CASTESGTGSNEQYF
cdr3_nt: TGTGCCAGCACCGAATCCGGGACAGGGAGTAACGAGCAGTACTTC

j_call: TRBJ1-2
v_call: TRBV9
d_call: -
clone_size: -
cdr3_aa: CASSVEGDLNYGYTF
cdr3_nt: TGTGCCAGCAGCGTAGAAGGGGACCTTAACTATGGCTACACCTTC

j_call: TRBJ2-2
v_call: TRBV28
d_call: -
clone_size: once
cdr3_aa: CASTLPGQGPTGELFF
cdr3_nt: TGTGCCAGCACCTTACCTGGGCAGGGTCCCACCGGGGAGCTGTTTTTT

j_call: TRBJ2-2
v_call: TRBV30
d_call: -
clone_size: -
cdr3_aa: CASIWQNTGELFF
cdr3_nt: TGTGCCTCCATTTGGCAGAACACCGGGGAGCTGTTTTTT

j_call: TRBJ1-3
v_call: TRBV29-1
d_call: -
clone_size: -
cdr3_aa: CSVVETNSGNTIYF
cdr3_nt: TGCAGCGTAGTAGAGACAAACTCTGGAAACACCATATATTTT

j_call: TRBJ2-7
v_call: TRBV10-3
d_call: TRBD1
clone_size: -
cdr3_aa: CAIRTGWSNYEQYF
cdr3_nt: TGTGCCATCCGGACAGGGTGGTCTAATTACGAGCAGTACTTC

j_call: TRBJ2-7
v_call: TRBV14
d_call: TRBD1
clone_size: -
cdr3_aa: CASSQTDRSTYEQYF
cdr3_nt: TGTGCCAGCAGCCAAACGGACAGGTCCACCTACGAGCAGTACTTC

j_call: TRBJ2-6
v_call: TRBV28
d_call: -
clone_size: -
cdr3_aa: CASSLRGGANVLTF
cdr3_nt: TGTGCCAGCAGTTTACGGGGTGGGGCCAACGTCCTGACTTTC

j_call: TRBJ2-7
v_call: TRBV19
d_call: -
clone_size: -
cdr3_aa: CASSIPGQSYEQYF
cdr3_nt: TGTGCCAGTAGTATACCCGGACAGAGCTACGAGCAGTACTTC

j_call: TRBJ2-5
v_call: TRBV28
d_call: TRBD2
clone_size: -
cdr3_aa: CAISGGEGWETQYF
cdr3_nt: TGTGCCATTAGCGGCGGGGAGGGGTGGGAGACCCAGTACTTC

j_call: TRBJ2-7
v_call: TRBV4-2
d_call: -
clone_size: -
cdr3_aa: CASSQGTGVEQYF
cdr3_nt: TGTGCCAGCAGCCAAGGGACTGGGGTTGAGCAGTACTTC

j_call: TRBJ1-1
v_call: TRBV10-2
d_call: -
clone_size: -
cdr3_aa: CASRTGARGRNTEAFF
cdr3_nt: TGCGCCAGCAGGACCGGAGCGAGGGGACGGAACACTGAAGCTTTCTTT

j_call: TRBJ2-5
v_call: TRBV7-2
d_call: -
clone_size: -
cdr3_aa: CASSSPTWAQETQYF
cdr3_nt: TGTGCCAGCAGCTCGCCGACGTGGGCCCAAGAGACCCAGTACTTC

j_call: TRBJ2-5
v_call: TRBV13
d_call: -
clone_size: -
cdr3_aa: CASSSGGAQETQYF
cdr3_nt: TGTGCCAGCAGCTCGGGGGGCGCACAAGAGACCCAGTACTTC

j_call: TRBJ1-1
v_call: TRBV19
d_call: -
clone_size: -
cdr3_aa: CASSSGLYTEAFF
cdr3_nt: TGTGCCAGTAGTTCCGGACTTTACACTGAAGCTTTCTTT

j_call: TRBJ1-2
v_call: TRBV6-5
d_call: -
clone_size: -
cdr3_aa: CASSPGGSYGYTF
cdr3_nt: TGTGCCAGCAGCCCCGGGGGCAGCTATGGCTACACCTTC

j_call: TRBJ2-1
v_call: TRBV7-2
d_call: -
clone_size: -
cdr3_aa: CASSLVDLNEQFF
cdr3_nt: TGTGCCAGCAGCTTAGTGGACCTCAATGAGCAGTTCTTC

j_call: TRBJ1-1
v_call: TRBV5-1
d_call: -
clone_size: once
cdr3_aa: CASSLDLQGVNTEAFF
cdr3_nt: TGCGCCAGCAGCTTGGATCTCCAGGGCGTGAACACTGAAGCTTTCTTT

j_call: TRBJ2-1
v_call: TRBV27
d_call: TRBD2
clone_size: -
cdr3_aa: CASSFGGGDYNEQFF
cdr3_nt: TGTGCCAGCAGTTTCGGCGGGGGAGACTACAATGAGCAGTTCTTC

j_call: TRBJ1-4
v_call: TRBV15
d_call: -
clone_size: once
cdr3_aa: CATSSADGRFDEKLFF
cdr3_nt: TGTGCCACCAGCAGCGCCGACGGACGGTTTGATGAAAAACTGTTTTTT

j_call: TRBJ1-2
v_call: TRBV7-9
d_call: TRBD1
clone_size: -
cdr3_aa: CASSLAQGARGYTF
cdr3_nt: TGTGCCAGCAGCTTAGCACAGGGGGCCCGCGGCTACACCTTC

j_call: TRBJ2-1
v_call: TRBV7-9
d_call: TRBD2
clone_size: -
cdr3_aa: CASSSLPGLAPVDEQFF
cdr3_nt: TGTGCCAGCAGCTCCCTCCCGGGACTAGCGCCGGTGGATGAGCAGTTCTTC

j_call: TRBJ1-1
v_call: TRBV30
d_call: -
clone_size: -
cdr3_aa: CAWSQISEAFF
cdr3_nt: TGTGCCTGGAGCCAAATCTCTGAAGCTTTCTTT

j_call: TRBJ1-2
v_call: TRBV4-3
d_call: -
clone_size: -
cdr3_aa: CASSQDYSDTGYGYTF
cdr3_nt: TGCGCCAGCAGCCAGGATTACTCGGACACCGGCTATGGCTACACCTTC

j_call: TRBJ2-2
v_call: TRBV29-1
d_call: -
clone_size: -
cdr3_aa: CSVAGDTNTGELFF
cdr3_nt: TGCAGCGTGGCAGGGGATACGAACACCGGGGAGCTGTTTTTT

j_call: TRBJ1-4
v_call: TRBV4-1
d_call: TRBD1
clone_size: -
cdr3_aa: CASSLQGAANEKLFF
cdr3_nt: TGCGCCAGCAGCCTACAGGGGGCCGCTAATGAAAAACTGTTTTTT

j_call: TRBJ1-4
v_call: TRBV29-1
d_call: TRBD1
clone_size: -
cdr3_aa: CSVGPGTGGEKLFF
cdr3_nt: TGCAGCGTTGGCCCGGGGACAGGGGGCGAAAAACTGTTTTTT

j_call: TRBJ1-4
v_call: TRBV19
d_call: TRBD1
clone_size: -
cdr3_aa: CASSIDSSWDREPMGGDEKLFF
cdr3_nt: TGTGCCAGTAGTATTGATTCTTCTTGGGACAGGGAACCCATGGGTGGCGATGAAAAACTGTTTTTT

j_call: TRBJ2-7
v_call: TRBV29-1
d_call: TRBD1
clone_size: -
cdr3_aa: CSVISKGASYEQYF
cdr3_nt: TGCAGCGTTATTTCCAAGGGGGCAAGCTACGAGCAGTACTTC

j_call: TRBJ2-1
v_call: TRBV11-3
d_call: -
clone_size: -
cdr3_aa: CASSPTMNNEQFF
cdr3_nt: TGTGCCAGCAGCCCAACGATGAACAATGAGCAGTTCTTC

j_call: TRBJ2-7
v_call: TRBV20-1
d_call: -
clone_size: -
cdr3_aa: CSVGDNYEQYF
cdr3_nt: TGCAGTGTGGGGGACAACTACGAGCAGTACTTC

j_call: TRBJ1-4
v_call: TRBV11-2
d_call: -
clone_size: -
cdr3_aa: CASSLAVSNEKLFF
cdr3_nt: TGTGCCAGCAGCTTAGCTGTGTCTAATGAAAAACTGTTTTTT

j_call: TRBJ2-2
v_call: TRBV19
d_call: -
clone_size: once
cdr3_aa: CASSLVQGGGELFF
cdr3_nt: TGTGCCAGTAGCCTGGTACAGGGAGGGGGGGAGCTGTTTTTT

j_call: TRBJ1-1
v_call: TRBV6-5
d_call: TRBD1
clone_size: -
cdr3_aa: CASRQTGGREAFF
cdr3_nt: TGTGCCAGCAGACAAACAGGGGGCAGGGAAGCTTTCTTT

j_call: TRBJ1-3
v_call: TRBV5-1
d_call: TRBD1
clone_size: -
cdr3_aa: CASSWGTGEAGNTIYF
cdr3_nt: TGCGCCAGCAGCTGGGGGACAGGGGAGGCTGGAAACACCATATATTTT

j_call: TRBJ2-1
v_call: TRBV4-1
d_call: -
clone_size: -
cdr3_aa: CASSQEGVGVNEQFF
cdr3_nt: TGCGCCAGCAGCCAAGAGGGAGTGGGGGTCAATGAGCAGTTCTTC

j_call: TRBJ2-3
v_call: TRBV2
d_call: -
clone_size: -
cdr3_aa: CASMPPRTDTQYF
cdr3_nt: TGTGCCAGCATGCCCCCCCGCACAGATACGCAGTATTTT

j_call: TRBJ1-3
v_call: TRBV30
d_call: -
clone_size: once
cdr3_aa: CAWRTYLSGNTIYF
cdr3_nt: TGTGCCTGGAGGACATACCTCTCTGGAAACACCATATATTTT

j_call: TRBJ2-1
v_call: TRBV9
d_call: TRBD1
clone_size: -
cdr3_aa: CASSVDDRGLGEQFF
cdr3_nt: TGTGCCAGCAGCGTTGATGACAGGGGGCTAGGGGAGCAGTTCTTC

j_call: TRBJ2-6
v_call: TRBV5-6
d_call: -
clone_size: -
cdr3_aa: CASSLGQTYSGANVLTF
cdr3_nt: TGTGCCAGCAGCTTGGGACAGACTTATTCTGGGGCCAACGTCCTGACTTTC

j_call: TRBJ1-1
v_call: TRBV27
d_call: -
clone_size: -
cdr3_aa: CASSLSGGATEAFF
cdr3_nt: TGTGCCAGCAGTTTATCTGGGGGGGCTACTGAAGCTTTCTTT

j_call: TRBJ2-7
v_call: TRBV4-1
d_call: -
clone_size: -
cdr3_aa: CASSHGGPGEQYF
cdr3_nt: TGCGCCAGCAGCCACGGGGGCCCGGGGGAGCAGTACTTC

j_call: TRBJ2-7
v_call: TRBV28
d_call: -
clone_size: once
cdr3_aa: CASSPAGQGYEQYF
cdr3_nt: TGTGCCAGCAGCCCCGCAGGGCAGGGTTACGAGCAGTACTTC

j_call: TRBJ1-5
v_call: TRBV9
d_call: -
clone_size: once
cdr3_aa: CASSVGGTNQPQHF
cdr3_nt: TGTGCCAGCAGCGTAGGAGGGACCAATCAGCCCCAGCATTTT

j_call: TRBJ2-3
v_call: TRBV10-2
d_call: -
clone_size: -
cdr3_aa: CASSVGSPDTQYF
cdr3_nt: TGCGCCAGCAGTGTGGGGTCCCCAGATACGCAGTATTTT

j_call: TRBJ2-7
v_call: TRBV2
d_call: -
clone_size: -
cdr3_aa: CASMRYEQYF
cdr3_nt: TGTGCCAGTATGAGGTACGAGCAGTACTTC

j_call: TRBJ2-7
v_call: TRBV9
d_call: TRBD2
clone_size: -
cdr3_aa: CASSVAAGGYEQYF
cdr3_nt: TGTGCCAGCAGCGTAGCAGCGGGAGGCTACGAGCAGTACTTC

j_call: TRBJ1-4
v_call: TRBV10-3
d_call: TRBD1
clone_size: -
cdr3_aa: CAIRPTGGEKLFF
cdr3_nt: TGTGCCATCAGGCCGACAGGGGGGGAAAAACTGTTTTTT

j_call: TRBJ2-1
v_call: TRBV6-5
d_call: -
clone_size: -
cdr3_aa: CASSYSPAPREQFF
cdr3_nt: TGTGCCAGCAGTTACTCCCCAGCGCCCAGGGAGCAGTTCTTC

j_call: TRBJ2-1
v_call: TRBV7-3
d_call: -
clone_size: -
cdr3_aa: CASSTDLSSYNEQFF
cdr3_nt: TGTGCCAGCAGCACCGACCTCAGCTCCTACAATGAGCAGTTCTTC